Shown below are 7 T cell receptor beta chains from a single sample sequenced in a study of blood T cell repertoires in COVID-19. Assay used: immunoSEQ multiplex PCR; TCRdb lists only in-frame clones, some missing. The sample holds just over 150,000 clones, 80% to 90% seen once. Material for sequencing was peripheral blood. The receptors shown here come from a woman aged 40 to 50 with acute or convalescent COVID-19.

This sequence joins TRBV9 and TRBJ1-2; D possibly corresponds to TRBD1 (5 bases). Per the germline V gene, CDR1 is SGDLS and CDR2 is YYNGEE. Trimming removed 7 bases at V and 5 bases at J, with 12 bases between. The CDR3 contains 12 residues. The CDR3 DNA follows: TGTGCCAGCCATACCACAGGATATGGCTACACCTTC. Encoded protein: CASHTTGYGYTF.

In this sample, this clone turned up once. The chain recombines TRBV20-1 with TRBJ1-2, with TRBD1 matching 8 bases. The CDR3 spans 12 residues. CDR1 is DFQATT and CDR2 is SNEGSKA in the germline V gene (reference sequence). With 3 bases clipped from V and 10 bases from J, the junction kept 7 bases outside the gene matches. The CDR3 loop is CSASSGGQVYTF. CDR3 in DNA: TGCAGTGCTAGTTCAGGGGGACAGGTCTACACCTTC.

This clone came up once. One end of the junction varies from germline; a read error may be responsible. The chain employs TRBV29-1 and TRBJ1-4; D is ambiguous. Germline V gives CDR1 SQVTM, CDR2 ANQGSEA. The CDR3 length is 10 residues. CDR3: CSVHEAYTIF. For the CDR3, the DNA is TGCAGCGTACATGAGGCATATACGATTTTT.

V gene TRBV29-1 combines with J gene TRBJ2-7; TRBD1 matches 7 bases. The germline gives CDR1 SQVTM, CDR2 ANQGSEA. The CDR3 is 14 amino acids. V trimming: 2 bases; J trimming: 3 bases; junction bases outside the gene matches: 7. This CDR3 reads CSVETGTDNYEQYF. As DNA, the CDR3 is TGCAGCGTTGAAACCGGGACAGATAACTACGAGCAGTACTTC.

The rearrangement links TRBV9 to TRBJ1-4; the D gene is possibly TRBD1 (6 bases). The CDR3 sequence is 17 residues long. Germline assignment: CDR1 SGDLS and CDR2 YYNGEE. Trimming removed 3 bases from V and 4 bases from J, with 19 bases in between. CDR3 protein: CASSDKKAGVNNEKLFF. In DNA, the CDR3 is TGTGCCAGCAGCGATAAGAAGGCAGGGGTTAATAATGAAAAACTGTTTTTT.

V is TRBV29-1 and J is TRBJ1-3, with 7 bases identical to TRBD1. The CDR3 loop spans 14 amino acids. Germline values: CDR1 SQVTM, CDR2 ANQGSEA. Trimming took 6 bases from V and 3 from J; bases not matched to a gene: 8. The CDR3 loop reads CSVRDSSGGNTIYF. In DNA form, the CDR3 reads TGCAGCGTCCGGGACAGTTCGGGTGGAAACACCATATATTTT.

V gene TRBV5-1 combines with J gene TRBJ1-3, with a tentative D call TRBD1 (6 bases). Germline V gene lookup returns CDR1 SGHRS and CDR2 YFSETQ. The CDR3 is 16 amino acids. With 4 bases removed from V and 2 bases from J, the gap between germline ends came to 16 bases. CDR3 amino acids: CASSLGHQSPGNTIYF. Written as DNA, the CDR3 is TGCGCCAGCAGCCTGGGACACCAATCTCCTGGAAACACCATATATTTT. The full variable domain, completed using reference TRBV5-1 and TRBJ1-3, is KAGVTQTPRYLIKTRGQQVTLSCSPISGHRSVSWYQQTPGQGLQFLFEYFSETQRNKGNFPGRFSGRQFSNSRSEMNVSTLELGDSALYLCASSLGHQSPGNTIYFGEGSWLTVV.